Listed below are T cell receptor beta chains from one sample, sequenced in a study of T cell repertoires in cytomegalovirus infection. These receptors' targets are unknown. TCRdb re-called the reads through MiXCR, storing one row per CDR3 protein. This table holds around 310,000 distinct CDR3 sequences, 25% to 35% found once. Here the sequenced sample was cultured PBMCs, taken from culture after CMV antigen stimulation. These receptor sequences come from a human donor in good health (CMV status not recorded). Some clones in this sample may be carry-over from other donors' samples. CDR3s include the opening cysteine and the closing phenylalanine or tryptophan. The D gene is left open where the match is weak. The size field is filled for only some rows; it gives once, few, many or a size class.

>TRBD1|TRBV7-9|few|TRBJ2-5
TGTGCCAGCAGCCGGACAGGGAGCTACGAGACCCAGTACTTC
CASSRTGSYETQYF
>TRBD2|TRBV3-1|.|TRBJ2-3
TGTGCCAGCAGCCCCTCCGGGTGGCTAGCGGGGTTCACAGATACGCAGTATTTT
CASSPSGWLAGFTDTQYF
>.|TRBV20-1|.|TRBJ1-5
TGCAGTGCTAGAGAGGGTCCCGTCCATCAGCCCCAGCATTTT
CSAREGPVHQPQHF
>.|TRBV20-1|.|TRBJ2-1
TGCAGTGCTCCGCCGGTGAGCTCCTACAATGAGCAGTTCTTC
CSAPPVSSYNEQFF
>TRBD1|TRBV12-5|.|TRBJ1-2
TGTGCTAGTGGTTTGCCCGGACAGGGGCTTAATGGCTACACCTTC
CASGLPGQGLNGYTF
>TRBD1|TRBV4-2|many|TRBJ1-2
TGTGCCAGCAGCCAAGAGGGTAGGGGGCTGTGGGGCTACACCTTC
CASSQEGRGLWGYTF
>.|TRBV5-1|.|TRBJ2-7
TGCGCCAGCAGCTTGGGGGAGCTGGGTACGGGCGAGCAGTACTTC
CASSLGELGTGEQYF
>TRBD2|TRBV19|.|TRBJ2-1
TGTGCCAGTAGAGGGCGGGAGCTTTCCTACAATGAGCAGTTCTTC
CASRGRELSYNEQFF
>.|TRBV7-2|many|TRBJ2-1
TGTGCCAGCAGCAGGGGTGGTAGGAATGAGCAGTTCTTC
CASSRGGRNEQFF
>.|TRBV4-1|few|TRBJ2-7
TGCGCCAGCAGCAGAAGCGGCCTGGCGTACGAGCAGTACTTC
CASSRSGLAYEQYF
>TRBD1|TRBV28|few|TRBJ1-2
TGTGCCAGCAGTTCTCAGTCCCGGGACAGTTTCTACACCTTC
CASSSQSRDSFYTF
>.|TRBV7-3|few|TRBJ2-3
TGTGCCAGCAGCTTGACCGGGATTAGCACAGATACGCAGTATTTT
CASSLTGISTDTQYF
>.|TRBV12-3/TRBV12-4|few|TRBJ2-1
TGTGCCAGCAGGGCAAATGAGCAGTTCTTC
CASRANEQFF
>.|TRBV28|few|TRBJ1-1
TGTGCCAGCAGTCCTCCCGGGACGGGGAACACTGAAGCTTTCTTT
CASSPPGTGNTEAFF
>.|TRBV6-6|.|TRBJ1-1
TGTGCCAGCAGTTACAGGGTTGGGGGGGGGCGAACTGAAGCTTTCTTT
CASSYRVGGGRTEAFF
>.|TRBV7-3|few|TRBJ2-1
TGTGCCAGCAGTCTTCACTCCGCAAGCTCCTACAATGAGCAGTTCTTC
CASSLHSASSYNEQFF
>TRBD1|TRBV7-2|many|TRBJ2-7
TGTGCCAGCAGCTCCGACGTGGGGACAGTCACCTACGAGCAGTACTTC
CASSSDVGTVTYEQYF
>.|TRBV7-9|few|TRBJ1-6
TGTGCCAGCAGTACATACAGCTATAATTCACCCCTCCACTTT
CASSTYSYNSPLHF
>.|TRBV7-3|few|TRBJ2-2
TGTGCCAGCAGCTCTGGGACCACCGGGGAGCTGTTTTTT
CASSSGTTGELFF
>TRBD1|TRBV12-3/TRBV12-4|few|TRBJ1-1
TGTGCCAGCAGCTTGGGACAGTTTTATGAAGCTTTCTTT
CASSLGQFYEAFF
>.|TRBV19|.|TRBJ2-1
TGTGCCAGTAGTATTCGCCGCGGTCCCGAGGGCATATACAATGAGCAGTTCTTC
CASSIRRGPEGIYNEQFF
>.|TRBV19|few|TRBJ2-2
TGTGCCAGTGCTCTAACCAGGGTTACGAACACCGGGGAGCTGTTTTTT
CASALTRVTNTGELFF
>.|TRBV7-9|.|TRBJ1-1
TGTGCCAGCAGCCCCTTAAAAGGAGGCCTGAACACTGAAGCTTTCTTT
CASSPLKGGLNTEAFF
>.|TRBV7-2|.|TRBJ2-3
TGTGCCAGCAGCCCCGGGCTAGCGATCACAGATACGCAGTATTTT
CASSPGLAITDTQYF
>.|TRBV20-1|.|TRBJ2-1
TGCAGTGCCCCGGAGGTGGAAAGCGGCAACAATGAGCAGTTCTTC
CSAPEVESGNNEQFF
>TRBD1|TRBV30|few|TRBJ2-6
TGTGCCTGGAGTCCCCCTTTATGGGACAGCTACTCTGGGGCCAACGTCCTGACTTTC
CAWSPPLWDSYSGANVLTF
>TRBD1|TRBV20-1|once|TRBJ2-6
TGCAGTGCTCGATCCGGGACAGCACTCTCTGGGGCCAACGTCCTGACTTTC
CSARSGTALSGANVLTF
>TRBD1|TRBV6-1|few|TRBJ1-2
TGTGCCAGCAGTCCCCCCGCCGGGACAGGGGAGGGCTACACCTTC
CASSPPAGTGEGYTF
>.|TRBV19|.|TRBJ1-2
TGTGCCAGTAGTTTTCCCACCATCAACTATGGCTACACCTTC
CASSFPTINYGYTF
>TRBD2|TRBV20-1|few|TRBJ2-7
TGCAGTGCTCCCCTGGGACTAGCGGGAGTACACGAGCAGTACTTC
CSAPLGLAGVHEQYF
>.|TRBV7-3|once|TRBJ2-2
TGTGCCAGCAGCTTAATCGGAGGGGAAGGCACCGGGGAGCTGTTTTTT
CASSLIGGEGTGELFF
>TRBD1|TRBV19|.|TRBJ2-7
TGTGCCAGTAAACGACGGGACAGGTCCTACGAGCAGTACTTC
CASKRRDRSYEQYF
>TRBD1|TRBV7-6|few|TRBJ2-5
TGTGCCAGCAGCCCCAGGGGGTTCCAAGAGACCCAGTACTTC
CASSPRGFQETQYF
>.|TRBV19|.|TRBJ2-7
TGTGCCAGTATGAGCAGACGGGAACCTTACGAGCAGTACTTC
CASMSRREPYEQYF
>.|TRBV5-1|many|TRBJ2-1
TGCGCCAGCAGCCTAAGGACAGTGGACTACAATGAGCAGTTCTTC
CASSLRTVDYNEQFF
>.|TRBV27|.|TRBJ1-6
TGTGCCAGCAGTTTATTCGGGGTTTCTAATTCACCCCTCCACTTT
CASSLFGVSNSPLHF
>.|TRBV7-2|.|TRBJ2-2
TGTGCCAGCAGCTCAAGTCCCGGGGAGCTGTTTTTT
CASSSSPGELFF
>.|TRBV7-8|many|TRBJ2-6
TGTGCCAGCAGCCCGGAGAGGGCGTGGCTCTGGGCCAACGTCCTGACTTTC
CASSPERAWLWANVLTF
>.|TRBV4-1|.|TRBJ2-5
TGCGCCAGCAGCCAAGATATGAGAGTTGGAGAGACCCAGTACTTC
CASSQDMRVGETQYF
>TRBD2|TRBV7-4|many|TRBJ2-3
TGTGCCAGCAGCCCATTGATGGCGGGAGGGCCCATGAGTGGAGATACGCAGTATTTT
CASSPLMAGGPMSGDTQYF
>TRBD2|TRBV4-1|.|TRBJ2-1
TGCGCCAGCAGCCAAGATCAGGGTAGCGGGATCGGTAGCTACAATGAGCAGTTCTTC
CASSQDQGSGIGSYNEQFF
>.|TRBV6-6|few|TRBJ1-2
TGTGCCAGCAGTTACTCGGGACACCAGAACTATGGCTACACCTTC
CASSYSGHQNYGYTF
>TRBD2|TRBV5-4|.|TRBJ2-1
TGTGCCAGCAGCACCACTAGCGGGAGGGCCAATGAGCAGTTCTTC
CASSTTSGRANEQFF
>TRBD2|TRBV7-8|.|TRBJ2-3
TGTGCCAGCAGCTTCTTGGCGGGAGGATCCACAGATACGCAGTATTTT
CASSFLAGGSTDTQYF
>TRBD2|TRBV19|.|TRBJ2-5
TGTGCCAGTACCCCTACTAGCGGGAGAAAGGAGACCCAGTACTTC
CASTPTSGRKETQYF
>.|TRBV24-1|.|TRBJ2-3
TGTGCCACCAGTGATTTAGGGGGCACAGATACGCAGTATTTT
CATSDLGGTDTQYF
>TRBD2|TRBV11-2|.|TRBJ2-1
TGTGCCTCTCAATGGGGGGGGTTGTATAGTGAGCAGTTCTTC
CASQWGGLYSEQFF
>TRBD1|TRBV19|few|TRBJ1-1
TGTGCCAGTAGTATAGAAAGGGGGCGGATTGAAGCTTTCTTT
CASSIERGRIEAFF
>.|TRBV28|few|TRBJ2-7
TGTGCCAGCAGTTTATCCAGGGACCCCTACGAGCAGTACTTC
CASSLSRDPYEQYF
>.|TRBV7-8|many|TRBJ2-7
TGTGCCAGCAGCTTAGGGTTACTAGCCGCTACCTACGAGCAGTACTTC
CASSLGLLAATYEQYF
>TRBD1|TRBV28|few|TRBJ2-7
TGTGCCAGCAGTTTATCGACACAGGGGGTCGAGCAGTACTTC
CASSLSTQGVEQYF
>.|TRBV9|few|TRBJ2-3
TGTGCCAGCAGCGTCACTGATGGGGTCCCCCCAGATACGCAGTATTTT
CASSVTDGVPPDTQYF
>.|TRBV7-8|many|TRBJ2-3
TGTGCCAGCAGCCCAGGACAGAGCACAGATACGCAGTATTTT
CASSPGQSTDTQYF